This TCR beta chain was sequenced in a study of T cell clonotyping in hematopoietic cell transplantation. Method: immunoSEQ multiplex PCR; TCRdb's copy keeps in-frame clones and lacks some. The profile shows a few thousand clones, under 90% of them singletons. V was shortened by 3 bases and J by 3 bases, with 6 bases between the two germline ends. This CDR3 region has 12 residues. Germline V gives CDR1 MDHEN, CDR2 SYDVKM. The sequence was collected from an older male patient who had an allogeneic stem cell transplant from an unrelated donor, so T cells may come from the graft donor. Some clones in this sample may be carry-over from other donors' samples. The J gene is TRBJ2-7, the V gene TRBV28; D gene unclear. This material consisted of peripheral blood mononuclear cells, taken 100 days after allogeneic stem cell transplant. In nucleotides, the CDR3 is TGTGCCAGCAGTTTCCAGAACTACGAGCAGTACTTC. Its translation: CASSFQNYEQYF.